These T cell receptor beta chains were read from a single sample in a study of CD8+ T cells in alopecia areata. TCRdb's table, derived via immunoSEQ multiplex PCR, lists solely in-frame clones and lacks some. Of about 140,000 clones in the sample, around three fifths are singletons; the top ten hold about 6%. The sample was CD4+ T cells sorted from blood, taken at week 0. These receptors were obtained from a human donor with alopecia areata. Both conserved end residues are part of each CDR3. D genes are given only for firm matches. Size tells how often a clone was seen (once, few, many) or the class of an expanded clone, and some rows leave it out.

abundance	d_gene	v_gene	j_gene	CDR3aa	CDR3nt
NA	NA	TRBV7-2	TRBJ1-5	CASSLEGPRGQPQHF	TGTGCCAGCAGCTTAGAGGGCCCCCGGGGTCAGCCCCAGCATTTT
few	NA	TRBV7-2	TRBJ1-2	CATFTGARGYTF	TGTGCCACCTTTACCGGGGCCAGGGGCTACACCTTC
few	NA	TRBV7-4	TRBJ1-5	CASSLFKGQGKFEVSNQPQHF	TGTGCCAGCAGCTTATTTAAGGGCCAGGGGAAGTTTGAAGTTAGCAATCAGCCCCAGCATTTT
NA	NA	TRBV6-1	TRBJ1-1	CASSQGVDTEAFF	TGTGCCAGCAGTCAGGGAGTAGACACTGAAGCTTTCTTT
NA	NA	TRBV27	TRBJ1-2	CASSKLPSANYGYTF	TGTGCCAGCAGCAAACTCCCCAGCGCAAACTATGGCTACACCTTC
NA	TRBD1	TRBV5-1	TRBJ2-1	CASSPGQSNEQFF	TGCGCCAGCAGCCCGGGACAGAGCAATGAGCAGTTCTTC
NA	NA	TRBV27	TRBJ1-2	CASSSGTKSGYTF	TGTGCCAGCAGTTCCGGGACAAAGTCAGGCTACACCTTC
NA	TRBD1	TRBV7-2	TRBJ2-4	CASSWDRGKNIQYF	TGTGCCAGCAGCTGGGACAGGGGCAAAAACATTCAGTACTTC
NA	NA	TRBV5-1	TRBJ1-1	CASSPAGNTEAFF	TGCGCCAGCAGCCCGGCCGGGAACACTGAAGCTTTCTTT
NA	TRBD1	TRBV28	TRBJ2-5	CASRSGQGTQETQYF	TGTGCCAGCAGATCGGGACAGGGTACCCAAGAGACCCAGTACTTC
NA	TRBD2	TRBV6-5	TRBJ2-5	CASSLAGGQETQYF	TGTGCCAGCAGTCTAGCGGGGGGGCAGGAGACCCAGTACTTC
once	NA	TRBV4-3	TRBJ2-3	CASSQEASKDTQYF	TGCGCCAGCAGCCAAGAAGCTAGTAAAGATACGCAGTATTTT
once	NA	TRBV30	TRBJ2-1	CALSGTSEQFF	TGTGCCTTATCCGGGACCTCCGAGCAGTTCTTC
NA	NA	TRBV6-6	TRBJ2-7	CASSNQGYEQYF	TGTGCCAGCAGTAATCAGGGCTACGAGCAGTACTTC
NA	NA	TRBV29-1	TRBJ2-3	CSAALGGTDTQYF	TGCAGCGCCGCTCTAGGGGGCACAGATACGCAGTATTTT
few	NA	TRBV2	TRBJ1-1	CASSLFGASNTEAFF	TGTGCCAGCAGTTTATTCGGGGCTTCGAACACTGAAGCTTTCTTT
NA	TRBD2	TRBV7-9	TRBJ2-7	CASSQDLGGGVSYEQYF	TGTGCCAGCAGCCAAGATCTTGGCGGGGGGGTGTCCTACGAGCAGTACTTC